This T cell receptor beta chain emerged from a study of blood T cell repertoires in COVID-19. There are a few counts of this clone. This CDR3 has 15 amino acids. Per the germline V gene, CDR1 is MNHEY and CDR2 is SVGAGI. The V and J ends lost 1 base and 2 bases respectively, with 8 bases between them. The table came from immunoSEQ multiplex PCR; TCRdb's copy has only in-frame clones and leaves some out. This table has a few hundred thousand clones, 85% appearing once. Sequencing was performed on peripheral blood. The source is a woman aged 18-29 years with acute or convalescent COVID-19. The rearrangement uses TRBV6-5 and TRBJ2-2; D is possibly TRBD1 (5 bases). The CDR3 bases are TGTGCCAGCAGTTACTGGCAGGGAAACACCGGGGAGCTGTTTTTT. Translated, it gives CASSYWQGNTGELFF.